A selection of T cell receptor beta chains follows, all from one sample in a study of OX40 agonist ivuxolimab in advanced cancers. Data came from immunoSEQ multiplex PCR; TCRdb stores just in-frame clones and leaves some out. The table has more than 60,000 clones, roughly 91% seen once. The sample consisted of CD4+ or CD8+ T cells sorted from blood, taken in a trial of the OX40 agonist ivuxolimab. The source of these receptors is an adult with an advanced solid tumor such as melanoma, head and neck, liver or kidney cancer. Each CDR3 is given with its conserved first and last residue. D genes are given only for firm matches. Size is stated for part of the rows, as once, few or many counts, or as a class when the clone is expanded.

cdr3_nt: TGTGCCAGCAGACCGGGACAGGGGGATAATGAAAAACTGTTTTTT; cdr3_aa: CASRPGQGDNEKLFF; d_call: TRBD1; j_call: TRBJ1-4; v_call: TRBV6-5; clone_size: .
cdr3_nt: TGCGCCAGCAGCAGGAAGACTAGCGGAGAGGGCCAAGAGACCCAGTACTTC; cdr3_aa: CASSRKTSGEGQETQYF; d_call: TRBD2; j_call: TRBJ2-5; v_call: TRBV5-1; clone_size: .
cdr3_nt: TGCGCCAGCAGCCAAGATTTGGCAGGGTATTCACCCCTCCACTTT; cdr3_aa: CASSQDLAGYSPLHF; d_call: .; j_call: TRBJ1-6; v_call: TRBV4-1; clone_size: .
cdr3_nt: TGTGCCAGCAGCATTCGGACTAGCGGGAGTGTGGAGACCCAGTACTTC; cdr3_aa: CASSIRTSGSVETQYF; d_call: TRBD2; j_call: TRBJ2-5; v_call: TRBV11-3; clone_size: few
cdr3_nt: TGTGCCACCCGGACAGGGGGCTCTGGAAACACCATATATTTT; cdr3_aa: CATRTGGSGNTIYF; d_call: TRBD1; j_call: TRBJ1-3; v_call: TRBV6-6; clone_size: few
cdr3_nt: TGTGCCAGCAGTCCCACCGGGACAGGGGGCGGAAACACCATATATTTT; cdr3_aa: CASSPTGTGGGNTIYF; d_call: TRBD1; j_call: TRBJ1-3; v_call: TRBV7-9; clone_size: few
cdr3_nt: TGTGCCAGCAGCTTAGCGGGACAGGGCCCGTACGAGCAGTACTTC; cdr3_aa: CASSLAGQGPYEQYF; d_call: TRBD1; j_call: TRBJ2-7; v_call: TRBV11-3; clone_size: .
cdr3_nt: TGTGCCAGCAGCTTAGGGTTATCGGGTACCGGGGAGCTGTTTTTT; cdr3_aa: CASSLGLSGTGELFF; d_call: .; j_call: TRBJ2-2; v_call: TRBV11-2; clone_size: .
cdr3_nt: TGTGCCAGCGCCCAGACCATAAACAATGAGCAGTTCTTC; cdr3_aa: CASAQTINNEQFF; d_call: .; j_call: TRBJ2-1; v_call: TRBV6-5; clone_size: .
cdr3_nt: TGTGCCAGCAGCTTAACTAGCGGGAGGAACAATGAGCAGTTCTTC; cdr3_aa: CASSLTSGRNNEQFF; d_call: TRBD2; j_call: TRBJ2-1; v_call: TRBV27; clone_size: .
cdr3_nt: TGTGCCAGTAGTATCAGCGGTTCTGGGGCCAACGTCCTGACTTTC; cdr3_aa: CASSISGSGANVLTF; d_call: .; j_call: TRBJ2-6; v_call: TRBV19; clone_size: once
cdr3_nt: TGTGCCAGCAGTTTAATTGGTCCGTTGGGGACGGGAAGCTATGGCTACACCTTC; cdr3_aa: CASSLIGPLGTGSYGYTF; d_call: .; j_call: TRBJ1-2; v_call: TRBV27; clone_size: .
cdr3_nt: TGCAGTGTCAGTACCGAAGTACTGTACTTC; cdr3_aa: CSVSTEVLYF; d_call: .; j_call: TRBJ2-5; v_call: TRBV20-1; clone_size: once
cdr3_nt: TGTGCCAGCAGCTCGGGTCTTTCCTACAATGAGCAGTTCTTC; cdr3_aa: CASSSGLSYNEQFF; d_call: .; j_call: TRBJ2-1; v_call: TRBV11-3; clone_size: few
cdr3_nt: TGTGCCAGCAGTTTATCGAGGGATTATGGCTACACCTTC; cdr3_aa: CASSLSRDYGYTF; d_call: .; j_call: TRBJ1-2; v_call: TRBV27; clone_size: .
cdr3_nt: TGCAGCGCCGGACGGACGATGAACACTGAAGCTTTCTTT; cdr3_aa: CSAGRTMNTEAFF; d_call: .; j_call: TRBJ1-1; v_call: TRBV29-1; clone_size: .
cdr3_nt: TGTGCCAGTAGGCGGGAGGGAGCCTACAATGAGCAGTTCTTC; cdr3_aa: CASRREGAYNEQFF; d_call: TRBD2; j_call: TRBJ2-1; v_call: TRBV19; clone_size: .
cdr3_nt: TGTGCCAGCAGCTTAGGTCTAGCGGGAGGGATGTTGGGAGAGACCCAGTACTTC; cdr3_aa: CASSLGLAGGMLGETQYF; d_call: TRBD2; j_call: TRBJ2-5; v_call: TRBV11-2; clone_size: .
cdr3_nt: TGTGCCAGCAGCGTATCCGGGACTCTGATGAACAATGAGCAGTTCTTC; cdr3_aa: CASSVSGTLMNNEQFF; d_call: .; j_call: TRBJ2-1; v_call: TRBV11-3; clone_size: .
cdr3_nt: TGCGCCAGCAGTGAGTCCGCCGGGAATAGCGGGAGGAGGGGAGATACGCAGTATTTT; cdr3_aa: CASSESAGNSGRRGDTQYF; d_call: TRBD2; j_call: TRBJ2-3; v_call: TRBV10-1; clone_size: .
cdr3_nt: TGCGCCAGCAGCCAAGATATCACTAGCGGGAGGTTCGGGGAGCTGTTTTTT; cdr3_aa: CASSQDITSGRFGELFF; d_call: TRBD2; j_call: TRBJ2-2; v_call: TRBV4-3; clone_size: .
cdr3_nt: TGTGCCAGCAGTTATAGGGGAAATGAAAAACTGTTTTTT; cdr3_aa: CASSYRGNEKLFF; d_call: .; j_call: TRBJ1-4; v_call: TRBV2; clone_size: once
cdr3_nt: TGTGCCAGCAGCCGAGGCCGCCCCCCCTCCGAGCAGTACTTC; cdr3_aa: CASSRGRPPSEQYF; d_call: .; j_call: TRBJ2-7; v_call: TRBV13; clone_size: once
cdr3_nt: TGTGCCAGCAGCCGCCTCGGACTTCCGAATTTCGCGAACACCGGGGAGCTGTTTTTT; cdr3_aa: CASSRLGLPNFANTGELFF; d_call: .; j_call: TRBJ2-2; v_call: TRBV28; clone_size: medium-sized
cdr3_nt: TGCGCCAGCAGCTTGGGGCTAGCGGAGGTCTACGAGCAGTACTTC; cdr3_aa: CASSLGLAEVYEQYF; d_call: TRBD2; j_call: TRBJ2-7; v_call: TRBV5-1; clone_size: .
cdr3_nt: TGTGCCAGCAGCGTAGGACTACAGAGGAGTGAGCAGTTCTTC; cdr3_aa: CASSVGLQRSEQFF; d_call: .; j_call: TRBJ2-1; v_call: TRBV11-2; clone_size: .
cdr3_nt: TGTGCCAGCAGCGCTTGGACAGGGGCCACAGATACGCAGTATTTT; cdr3_aa: CASSAWTGATDTQYF; d_call: TRBD1; j_call: TRBJ2-3; v_call: TRBV11-2; clone_size: .
cdr3_nt: TGTGCCAGCAGCTTAGGGGGAGGCGGCAATGAGCAGTTCTTC; cdr3_aa: CASSLGGGGNEQFF; d_call: .; j_call: TRBJ2-1; v_call: TRBV7-2; clone_size: .
cdr3_nt: TGTGCCAGTAGTATAGATCGGCAGGGTAGGGTTCAGCCCCAGCATTTT; cdr3_aa: CASSIDRQGRVQPQHF; d_call: .; j_call: TRBJ1-5; v_call: TRBV19; clone_size: few
cdr3_nt: TGTGCCAGCAGCAATGGCGGAACCGGGGAGCTGTTTTTT; cdr3_aa: CASSNGGTGELFF; d_call: .; j_call: TRBJ2-2; v_call: TRBV7-2; clone_size: .
cdr3_nt: TGTGCCAGTGAACGTCAGCCTAATGAAAAACTGTTTTTT; cdr3_aa: CASERQPNEKLFF; d_call: .; j_call: TRBJ1-4; v_call: TRBV2; clone_size: few
cdr3_nt: TGCGCCAGCAGCTTGGGGAACGGTCAGCCCCAGCATTTT; cdr3_aa: CASSLGNGQPQHF; d_call: .; j_call: TRBJ1-5; v_call: TRBV5-1; clone_size: .
cdr3_nt: TGCGCCAGCAAATCAAGGACTAGCGTCGGTGAGCAGTTCTTC; cdr3_aa: CASKSRTSVGEQFF; d_call: TRBD2; j_call: TRBJ2-1; v_call: TRBV5-1; clone_size: .
cdr3_nt: TGTGCCATCAGTGAGTCGTTTGGTATAGGCGCGGAGCAGTACTTC; cdr3_aa: CAISESFGIGAEQYF; d_call: .; j_call: TRBJ2-7; v_call: TRBV10-3; clone_size: .
cdr3_nt: TGCGCCAGCAGCTTGGATGCCGACAGGGGATCTTACGAAAAACTGTTTTTT; cdr3_aa: CASSLDADRGSYEKLFF; d_call: TRBD1; j_call: TRBJ1-4; v_call: TRBV5-1; clone_size: .
cdr3_nt: TGTGCCAGCAGCAAAGTACAGGGGCCCGAGCAGTACTTC; cdr3_aa: CASSKVQGPEQYF; d_call: .; j_call: TRBJ2-7; v_call: TRBV21-1; clone_size: .
cdr3_nt: TGTGCCAGTAGCCAATTGGGAGAGACCCAGTACTTC; cdr3_aa: CASSQLGETQYF; d_call: .; j_call: TRBJ2-5; v_call: TRBV19; clone_size: .
cdr3_nt: TGTGCCAGCAGCCGCGGCCCCGGGACTAGCGGGGACTACGAGCAGTACTTC; cdr3_aa: CASSRGPGTSGDYEQYF; d_call: TRBD2; j_call: TRBJ2-7; v_call: TRBV5-4; clone_size: .
cdr3_nt: TGCGCCAGCAGCAGCGGACGGGATCTAGCCAAAAACATTCAGTACTTC; cdr3_aa: CASSSGRDLAKNIQYF; d_call: .; j_call: TRBJ2-4; v_call: TRBV5-1; clone_size: .
cdr3_nt: TGTGCCAGCAGTTTAAGGTTCGGCTACACCTTC; cdr3_aa: CASSLRFGYTF; d_call: .; j_call: TRBJ1-2; v_call: TRBV28; clone_size: .
cdr3_nt: TGTGCTAGTGGTTTGGTCGTTAGCGGGAGGGACAATGAGCAGTTCTTC; cdr3_aa: CASGLVVSGRDNEQFF; d_call: TRBD2; j_call: TRBJ2-1; v_call: TRBV12-5; clone_size: .
cdr3_nt: TGTGCCAGCAGCCCCCTGGCCAGGTCAACTAATGAAAAACTGTTTTTT; cdr3_aa: CASSPLARSTNEKLFF; d_call: .; j_call: TRBJ1-4; v_call: TRBV6-6; clone_size: .
cdr3_nt: TGTGCCAGCAGTTTAGACGCTACAGATACGCAGTATTTT; cdr3_aa: CASSLDATDTQYF; d_call: .; j_call: TRBJ2-3; v_call: TRBV28; clone_size: .
cdr3_nt: TGTGCCAGCAGTGAATTGGGACAGGTCTACAATGAGCAGTTCTTC; cdr3_aa: CASSELGQVYNEQFF; d_call: TRBD1; j_call: TRBJ2-1; v_call: TRBV25-1; clone_size: .
cdr3_nt: TGTGCCATCAGTAATTTGAACACTGAAGCTTTCTTT; cdr3_aa: CAISNLNTEAFF; d_call: .; j_call: TRBJ1-1; v_call: TRBV10-3; clone_size: .
cdr3_nt: TGTGCCAGCAGCACTAGCGGGGGACGGGGGACCCAGTACTTC; cdr3_aa: CASSTSGGRGTQYF; d_call: TRBD2; j_call: TRBJ2-5; v_call: TRBV7-8; clone_size: .
cdr3_nt: TGTGCCAGCAGTTACAACAGTATATCTAACTATGGCTACACCTTC; cdr3_aa: CASSYNSISNYGYTF; d_call: .; j_call: TRBJ1-2; v_call: TRBV6-5; clone_size: .
cdr3_nt: TGTGCCAGCAGTGAAGCACACGGGGGCGAGACCCAGTACTTC; cdr3_aa: CASSEAHGGETQYF; d_call: .; j_call: TRBJ2-5; v_call: TRBV6-1; clone_size: .
cdr3_nt: TGCGCCAGCGTGTTGGCAGGGGCCGATACGCAGTATTTT; cdr3_aa: CASVLAGADTQYF; d_call: .; j_call: TRBJ2-3; v_call: TRBV10-2; clone_size: .
cdr3_nt: TGTGCCAGCAGTGATTGGACAGGGAGCAATCAGCCCCAGCATTTT; cdr3_aa: CASSDWTGSNQPQHF; d_call: TRBD1; j_call: TRBJ1-5; v_call: TRBV6-1; clone_size: .
cdr3_nt: TGTGCCAGCAGCACCACTGATGGTTCTAGCGGGACCTACAATGAGCAGTTCTTC; cdr3_aa: CASSTTDGSSGTYNEQFF; d_call: .; j_call: TRBJ2-1; v_call: TRBV21-1; clone_size: .
cdr3_nt: TGTGCCAGTAGTATCCTCAGGGGCGACTATGGCTACACCTTC; cdr3_aa: CASSILRGDYGYTF; d_call: .; j_call: TRBJ1-2; v_call: TRBV19; clone_size: .
cdr3_nt: TGTGCCAGTAGTACTTACGCCGCGGGTCGCTCCTACGAGCAGTACTTC; cdr3_aa: CASSTYAAGRSYEQYF; d_call: .; j_call: TRBJ2-7; v_call: TRBV19; clone_size: .
cdr3_nt: TGTGCCAGCAGCCCTCATGACAGATCCTACGAGCAGTACTTC; cdr3_aa: CASSPHDRSYEQYF; d_call: .; j_call: TRBJ2-7; v_call: TRBV28; clone_size: .
cdr3_nt: TGCGCCAGCAGGCAGGACCGACGGGCAATCGAGCAGTTCTTC; cdr3_aa: CASRQDRRAIEQFF; d_call: .; j_call: TRBJ2-1; v_call: TRBV10-1; clone_size: .